Following are 25 T cell receptor beta chains from one sample sequenced in a study of blood T cells in healthy people across ages. A J-beta primer mix and a sample-barcoded 5' primer were used in a second PCR of roughly 6 to 11 cycles. TCRdb redid the calling of the 5' RACE reads with MiXCR, one entry per CDR3 protein. The sample shows about 780,000 distinct CDR3 sequences, about 26% of them seen only once. This sample was also put to use in a study of T cells of mothers and their children.

Source material: blood. The receptors come from a boy aged 5-17 years in good health.

This clonotype was found a few times. DNA of the CDR3: TGCGCCAGCAGCTACCGGACTAGCGGGGGGCCATCCATCTACAATGAGCAGTTCTTC. Its protein is CASSYRTSGGPSIYNEQFF. J is TRBJ2-1 and V is TRBV5-1, with 14 bases that match TRBD2. In germline, CDR1 is SGHRS, CDR2 YFSETQ. Germline trimming cut 3 bases from V and 3 bases from J; bases unmatched to any gene: 11. The CDR3 covers 19 residues.

This clonotype was detected a few times. The CDR3 DNA reads as TGCGCCAGCCACACGGGGAGGGTCCCGCCTAGTAATGAAAAACTGTTTTTT. Its protein is CASHTGRVPPSNEKLFF. The chain employs TRBV5-1 and TRBJ1-4, with D unclear. Germline-derived CDR1 and CDR2 are SGHRS and YFSETQ. The CDR3 contains 17 residues. V shed 7 bases and J shed 4 bases, with 23 bases lying between them.

This clonotype has only a few counts. The chain combines TRBV20-1 with TRBJ2-5; D may be TRBD2 (5 bases). The V gene's germline CDR1 is DFQATT and CDR2 SNEGSKA (reference sequence). V was trimmed by 2 bases and J by 4 bases, leaving 14 bases between them. This CDR3 comprises 14 residues. The CDR3 nucleotides read TGCAGTGCTAGAAACGAGGGTTTGGGAGAGACCCAGTACTTC. It yields the protein CSARNEGLGETQYF.

The rearrangement uses TRBV25-1 and TRBJ2-7, with 7 bases identical to TRBD2. Losses at the gene ends were 4 bases for V and 3 bases for J; bases not matched to a gene: 15. Looked up from germline, CDR1 is MGHDK and CDR2 is SYGVNS. The CDR3 covers 17 residues. Here the CDR3 DNA reads TGTGCCAGCAGTGGATCAGGTTCGCCGGGGGGTGTCTACGAGCAGTACTTC. As protein: CASSGSGSPGGVYEQYF.

This clonotype was recorded a few times. This chain uses TRBV29-1 with TRBJ2-7; 9 bases agree with TRBD2. This CDR3 region has 13 residues. After removal of 8 bases from V and 0 bases from J, the junction contained 5 bases not matched to a gene. Looked up from germline, CDR1 is SQVTM and CDR2 is ANQGSEA. The CDR3, as DNA: TGCAGCACGTTAGCGGGGGCCTCCTACGAGCAGTACTTC. This codes for CSTLAGASYEQYF.

This clonotype was recorded a few times. The genes are TRBV12-3 or TRBV12-4 and TRBJ2-2; maybe TRBD1 (6 bases). Deletions cut 5 bases from V and 6 bases from J, with 10 bases between. The CDR3 contains 13 residues. CDR3 loop: CASSLDRPGELFF. The DNA of the CDR3 is TGTGCCAGCAGTCTAGACAGGCCCGGGGAGCTGTTTTTT.

V and J are TRBV3-1 and TRBJ1-1; TRBD1 agrees at 7 bases. The CDR3 covers 13 residues. Germline assignment: CDR1 LGHDT and CDR2 YNNKEL (reference sequence). J lost 7 bases, V lost 4 bases, and 6 bases had no gene match. The CDR3 coding sequence is TGTGCCAGCAGCCTGGGGACAGCGGTTGAAGCTTTCTTT. Its protein is CASSLGTAVEAFF. The full variable domain, rest sourced from reference TRBV3-1 and TRBJ1-1, is DTAVSQTPKYLVTQMGNDKSIKCEQNLGHDTMYWYKQDSKKFLKIMFSYNNKELIINETVPNRFSPKSPDKAHLNLHINSLELGDSAVYFCASSLGTAVEAFFGQGTRLTVV.

This clonotype appeared a single time. The chain recombines TRBV27 with TRBJ1-6, with D unresolved. Germline CDR1 MNHEY, CDR2 SMNVEV (reference sequence). The CDR3 is 15 residues long. The germline V and J ends were trimmed by 1 base and 9 bases, with 13 bases remaining between them. CDR3 loop: CASSLYPPRGSPLHF. The CDR3 nucleotides are TGTGCCAGCAGTTTATACCCTCCAAGAGGTTCACCCCTCCACTTT.

The chain uses TRBV28 and TRBJ2-5, with TRBD2 identical over 8 bases. There are 14 residues in the CDR3. The V segment lost 5 bases and the J segment 6 bases; nucleotides outside the gene matches: 8. Germline values: CDR1 MDHEN, CDR2 SYDVKM. The CDR3 region is CASSGPGGAKTQYF. The CDR3, as DNA: TGTGCCAGCAGTGGGCCGGGGGGGGCAAAGACCCAGTACTTC.

This clonotype was detected only a few times. This chain links TRBV27 with TRBJ2-7; TRBD1 matches at 7 bases. The CDR3 spans 15 residues. V gave up 8 bases and J gave up 3 bases; unmatched junction bases: 13. Germline V gene sequence: CDR1 MNHEY, CDR2 SMNVEV (reference sequence). The CDR3 loop is CASLKRAGGFYEQYF. The CDR3 DNA follows: TGTGCCAGCCTAAAAAGGGCAGGGGGATTCTACGAGCAGTACTTC.

The genes are TRBV27 and TRBJ1-5; 7 bases match TRBD1. CDR1 is MNHEY, CDR2 SMNVEV, per germline (reference sequence). The ends lost 6 bases at V and 4 bases at J; junction bases unmatched: 6. This CDR3 spans 14 amino acids. CDR3 nucleotide sequence: TGTGCCAGCAGGCGACAGGGAGGGAATCAGCCCCAGCATTTT. Translating it yields CASRRQGGNQPQHF.

The sample holds one count of this clonotype. The gene calls are TRBV6-5 and TRBJ2-6, with D unclear. The CDR3 covers 13 residues. The germline gives CDR1 MNHEY, CDR2 SVGAGI. Trimming took 2 bases from V and 4 from J, leaving 3 bases between them. The CDR3 region is CASSYPGANVLTF. As DNA, the CDR3 is TGTGCCAGCAGTTACCCCGGGGCCAACGTCCTGACTTTC.

The V call is TRBV5-1, the J call TRBJ2-5; the D is unclear. The V end was cut by 0 bases, the J end by 4 bases, with 13 bases between. From germline, CDR1 is SGHRS and CDR2 YFSETQ. There are 15 residues in the CDR3. The CDR3 loop is CASSLGPLGRETQYF. DNA of the CDR3: TGCGCCAGCAGCTTGGGACCGCTGGGCCGAGAGACCCAGTACTTC.

The V and J genes are TRBV18 and TRBJ2-7, with unresolved D. The length of the CDR3 is 15 residues. The V gene's germline CDR1 is KGHSH and CDR2 LQKENI. With 3 bases removed from V and 3 bases from J, the gap between germline ends came to 15 bases. CDR3 amino acids: CASSPVLAEYYEQYF. The CDR3 bases are TGTGCCAGCTCACCGGTTTTGGCAGAATACTACGAGCAGTACTTC. The whole variable domain, filled in from reference TRBV18 and TRBJ2-7, reads NAGVMQNPRHLVRRRGQEARLRCSPMKGHSHVYWYRQLPEEGLKFMVYLQKENIIDESGMPKERFSAEFPKEGPSILRIQQVVRGDSAAYFCASSPVLAEYYEQYFGPGTRLTVT.

The chain is built from TRBV12-3 or TRBV12-4 and TRBJ2-5, with 7 bases that match TRBD2. CDR3 size: 14 residues. The V segment lost 5 bases and the J segment 5 bases; nucleotides outside the gene matches: 8. The CDR3 protein is CASSPRDGRETQYF. The CDR3 DNA sequence: TGTGCCAGCAGTCCCCGGGACGGGAGGGAGACCCAGTACTTC.

The table lists this clonotype with a few counts. This chain uses TRBV4-1 with TRBJ2-7; D is unresolved. Germline CDR1 and CDR2: MGHRA and YSYEKL. V was trimmed by 1 base and J by 3 bases, leaving 19 bases between them. This CDR3 region has 17 residues. CDR3 sequence reads: CASSQAGFGRSSYEQYF. The CDR3 nucleotides read TGCGCCAGCAGCCAAGCGGGTTTCGGCAGGTCGAGCTACGAGCAGTACTTC.

The V gene is TRBV7-2, the J gene TRBJ2-1; D is perhaps TRBD1 or TRBD2 (5 bases each). The germline CDR1 and CDR2 sequences are SGHTA and FQGNSA. The CDR3 length is 14 residues. The V end lost 6 bases, the J end lost 7 bases, and 16 bases lay between the germline ends. CDR3 sequence reads: CASRSGPWGNEQFF. Here the CDR3 DNA reads TGTGCCAGCAGGTCGGGACCCTGGGGAAATGAGCAGTTCTTC.

This rearrangement joins TRBV6-5 to TRBJ1-1, with 7 bases aligning to TRBD1. The CDR3 sequence is 12 residues long. J lost 9 bases, V lost 2 bases, and 3 bases had no gene match. Germline CDR1 MNHEY, CDR2 SVGAGI. The CDR3 sequence is CASSYDRAKAFF. The CDR3 nucleotides are TGTGCCAGCAGTTACGACAGGGCGAAAGCTTTCTTT.

The rearrangement links TRBV28 to TRBJ2-5, with D perhaps matching TRBD2 (6 bases). The germline CDR1 and CDR2 sequences are MDHEN and SYDVKM. V was trimmed by 4 bases and J by 11 bases, leaving 14 bases between them. The CDR3 contains 12 residues. This chain's CDR3 is CASSSSRGEQYF. As DNA, the CDR3 is TGTGCCAGCAGTTCATCCCGCGGGGAGCAGTACTTC. Full variable domain (rest looked up from reference TRBV28 and TRBJ2-5): DVKVTQSSRYLVKRTGEKVFLECVQDMDHENMFWYRQDPGLGLRLIYFSYDVKMKEKGDIPEGYSVSREKKERFSLILESASTNQTSMYLCASSSSRGEQYFGPGTRLLVL.

The genes are TRBV6-5 and TRBJ2-1; 15 nucleotides agree with TRBD2. Unmatched junction bases numbered 3, after V lost 4 bases and J lost 5 bases. Germline V gives CDR1 MNHEY, CDR2 SVGAGI. This CDR3 comprises 16 residues. The CDR3 is CASSWGLAGGDNEQFF. The CDR3 coding sequence is TGTGCCAGCAGTTGGGGACTAGCGGGGGGAGACAATGAGCAGTTCTTC.

V gene TRBV20-1 combines with J gene TRBJ2-5; the D is unclear. TRBJ2-7 matches the DNA end more closely, so the J call is doubtful. Germline loops: CDR1 DFQATT, CDR2 SNEGSKA (reference sequence). The CDR3 sequence is 12 residues long. The CDR3 region is CSAETDSYEQYF. For the CDR3, the DNA is TGCAGCGCCGAGACGGACTCCTACGAGCAGTACTTC.

This clonotype was picked up a small number of times. The chain carries TRBV20-1 and TRBJ1-5; D not certain. Germline lookup yields CDR1 DFQATT and CDR2 SNEGSKA (reference sequence). CDR3 length: 13 amino acids. Deletions cut 5 bases from V and 3 bases from J, with 11 bases between. CDR3 region: CSASPGLNQPQHF. CDR3 DNA sequence: TGCAGTGCTTCCCCCGGGCTCAATCAGCCCCAGCATTTT.

The chain has TRBV2 and TRBJ2-7; TRBD2 might be the D (6 bases). The V gene's germline CDR1 is SNHLY and CDR2 FYNNEI. The CDR3 is made up of 12 amino acids. Trimming took 4 bases from V and 6 from J, leaving 10 bases between them. CDR3 region: CASSGGTSEQYF. In DNA form, the CDR3 reads TGTGCCAGCAGTGGCGGGACTTCCGAGCAGTACTTC.

In DNA form, the CDR3 reads TGTGCCAGTACTAGGGACAGGGGGATTGGCACTGAAGCTTTCTTT. Translating gives CASTRDRGIGTEAFF. The chain uses TRBV14 and TRBJ1-1, with 11 bases identical to TRBD1. The CDR3 sequence is 15 residues long. The V and J ends lost 9 bases and 4 bases, in that order; junction bases with no gene match: 10. Looked up from germline, CDR1 is SGHDN and CDR2 is FVKESK.

V is TRBV6-2 or TRBV6-3 and J is TRBJ1-6; D gene ambiguous. Germline V gene data show CDR1 as MNHEY and CDR2 as SVGEGT. The CDR3 length is 14 residues. V was cut by 2 bases and J by 9 bases, with 11 bases left in between. CDR3 bases: TGTGCCAGCAGTTACCCGATAGGAGGTTCACCCCTCCACTTT. Translating it yields CASSYPIGGSPLHF.